A selection of T cell receptor beta chains follows, all from one sample in a study of beta chain features in type 1 diabetes. Data came from immunoSEQ multiplex PCR; TCRdb stores just in-frame clones and leaves some out. The table shows about 150,000 clones, with approximately 10% occurring only once. The material sequenced was central memory CD4+ T cells from blood. The origin of the receptors is a man under 40 with type 1 diabetes. CDR3s include the opening cysteine and the closing phenylalanine or tryptophan. Fields, in order: CDR3 length, V gene, D gene, J gene, clone size, CDR3 DNA, CDR3 protein. A D gene is named only where the DNA matches it firmly. Part of the rows lack a size; the others show once, few, many or a class for expanded clones.

>12|TRBV29-1|TRBD1|TRBJ1-2|few
TGCAGCGTTGAACAGGGGGCAGGTGGCTACACCTTC
CSVEQGAGGYTF
>15|TRBV5-1|TRBD1|TRBJ2-1|NA
TGCGCCAGCAGCTCGGGCCAGGGGGCTCTAGATGAGCAGTTCTTC
CASSSGQGALDEQFF
>17|TRBV28|TRBD2|TRBJ2-3|NA
TGTGCCAGCAGGACTAGCGGGAGTGATCCCACCACAGATACGCAGTATTTT
CASRTSGSDPTTDTQYF
>16|TRBV9|NA|TRBJ2-7|NA
TGTGCCAGCAGCGTGGTCCCCGGGAGTCCTTCCTACGAGCAGTACTTC
CASSVVPGSPSYEQYF
>17|TRBV28|NA|TRBJ1-1|NA
TGTGCCAGCAGTTTTGACCCGCAGTTCCGGGAGGACACTGAAGCTTTCTTT
CASSFDPQFREDTEAFF
>14|TRBV7-2|NA|TRBJ2-7|few
TGTGCCAGCAGCCCGGGGGTTCAGTTCTACGAGCAGTACTTC
CASSPGVQFYEQYF
>13|TRBV5-8|NA|TRBJ2-3|NA
TGTGCCAGCAGCCGAGTCCTAGCAGATACGCAGTATTTT
CASSRVLADTQYF
>15|TRBV6-6|TRBD1|TRBJ2-3|NA
TGTGCCAGCAGTACCGGGACAGCTCTCACAGATACGCAGTATTTT
CASSTGTALTDTQYF
>10|TRBV20-1|NA|TRBJ2-1|few
TGCAGCGGGGGACACAATGAGCAGTTCTTC
CSGGHNEQFF
>15|TRBV5-4|NA|TRBJ2-5|NA
TGTGCCAGCAGCTTGGCAGCAGGGCCACAAGAGACCCAGTACTTC
CASSLAAGPQETQYF
>14|TRBV7-9|NA|TRBJ2-2|few
TGTGCCAGCAGCTCCGGGAACAGGGTCGGGGAGCTGTTTTTT
CASSSGNRVGELFF
>15|TRBV7-9|TRBD1|TRBJ2-6|NA
TGTGCCAGCAGTCCAGGGGGCTTTGGGGCCAACGTCCTGACTTTC
CASSPGGFGANVLTF
>11|TRBV10-3|TRBD1|TRBJ2-1|few
TGTGCCTCGCAGGGGGCAGATGAGCAGTTCTTC
CASQGADEQFF
>15|TRBV9|TRBD2|TRBJ2-5|many
TGTGCCAGCAGCGGGACTAGCGGGAGTATAGAGACCCAGTACTTC
CASSGTSGSIETQYF
>14|TRBV6-5|TRBD1|TRBJ2-7|few
TGTGCCAGCAGTTACCCTGGACAGGGTGGCGAGCAGTACTTC
CASSYPGQGGEQYF
>12|TRBV13|NA|TRBJ2-7|few
TGTGCCAGCAGCTTAGGAACCGCGAGAGCGTACTTC
CASSLGTARAYF
>15|TRBV10-3|TRBD1|TRBJ2-1|NA
TGTGCCATCAGTGAGCGGCAGGGGGCCAGGGGGGAGCAGTTCTTC
CAISERQGARGEQFF
>16|TRBV14|TRBD2|TRBJ2-1|NA
TGTGCCAGCAGCCCTCCGACTAGCGGAGATTACAATGAGCAGTTCTTC
CASSPPTSGDYNEQFF
>14|TRBV4-2|NA|TRBJ2-1|NA
TGTGCCAGCAGCCACCTAAGCTCCTACAATGAGCAGTTCTTC
CASSHLSSYNEQFF
>15|TRBV6-5|TRBD1|TRBJ2-7|NA
TGTGCCAGCAGTTACAAGGACAGGGCCCACTACGAGCAGTACTTC
CASSYKDRAHYEQYF
>14|TRBV27|TRBD2|TRBJ2-7|NA
TGTGCCAGCAGCGGGAGGGCCAGCTCCTACGAGCAGTACTTC
CASSGRASSYEQYF
>14|TRBV6-1|TRBD1|TRBJ2-3|few
TGTGCCGGCGCTCCGGGACAGCAAACTGATACGCAGTATTTT
CAGAPGQQTDTQYF
>12|TRBV29-1|NA|TRBJ2-7|NA
TGCAGCGTGTCGACAGGAGGCTACGAGCAGTACTTC
CSVSTGGYEQYF
>11|TRBV2|NA|TRBJ1-4|few
TGTGCCAGCAGCCTACAGGTCGGACTGTTTTTT
CASSLQVGLFF
>12|TRBV19|NA|TRBJ2-5|NA
TGTGCCAGTAGCTACGCCGGAGAGGCCCAGTACTTC
CASSYAGEAQYF
>14|TRBV29-1|TRBD2|TRBJ2-5|few
TGCAGCGTTGTCCCCGGGACTAGCGGGGAGACCCAGTACTTC
CSVVPGTSGETQYF
>15|TRBV4-2|NA|TRBJ1-4|NA
TGTGCCAGCAGCCAAGAGCGGAGGGAGAATGAAAAACTGTTTTTT
CASSQERRENEKLFF
>14|TRBV11-2|TRBD2|TRBJ2-5|NA
TGTGCCAGCAGCTTCGCGGGAGGCCAAGAGACCCAGTACTTC
CASSFAGGQETQYF
>14|TRBV19|TRBD1|TRBJ2-2|few
TGTGCCAGTACCGGGACAGCTAACACCGGGGAGCTGTTTTTT
CASTGTANTGELFF
>14|TRBV19|TRBD1|TRBJ2-2|NA
TGTGCCACCGGGGACAGGGCTAGGACCGGGGAGCTGTTTTTT
CATGDRARTGELFF
>17|TRBV11-2|TRBD1|TRBJ2-2|few
TGTGCCAGCAGCCCAGGACAGGGGGCGACGAACACCGGGGAGCTGTTTTTT
CASSPGQGATNTGELFF
>16|TRBV4-2|NA|TRBJ2-2|few
TGTGCCAGCAGCCAAGATGCCGGGAGAGATCCCGGGGAGCTGTTTTTT
CASSQDAGRDPGELFF